A selection of T cell receptor beta chains follows, all from one sample in a study of blood T cell repertoires in COVID-19. Profiling relied on immunoSEQ multiplex PCR, and the TCRdb table lists in-frame clones only, not all of them. The repertoire includes about 400,000 clones, 86% of them detected once, and about 7.6% sits in the top ten. Material: peripheral blood. These TCRs come from a woman aged 55-69 years with COVID-19, enrolled during active disease. Each CDR3 is given with its conserved first and last residue. The order of the fields is clone size, V gene, J gene, D gene, CDR3 DNA, CDR3 protein. The D gene is left open where the match is weak. Clone size is not always given. Where it is, it says once, few, many or a class for expanded clones.

abundance: once; v_gene: TRBV2; j_gene: TRBJ1-1; d_gene: NA; CDR3nt: TGTGCCAGCAGTAATACAGGGTACGGCACTGAAGCTTTCTTT; CDR3aa: CASSNTGYGTEAFF
abundance: NA; v_gene: TRBV3-1/TRBV3-2; j_gene: TRBJ1-2; d_gene: NA; CDR3nt: TGTGCCAGCAGCCAAGACTGGACAACGACCCGCTATGGCTACACCTTC; CDR3aa: CASSQDWTTTRYGYTF
abundance: NA; v_gene: TRBV20-1; j_gene: TRBJ2-5; d_gene: NA; CDR3nt: TGCAGTGCCAGACAACAAGAGACCCAGTACTTC; CDR3aa: CSARQQETQYF
abundance: NA; v_gene: TRBV30; j_gene: TRBJ1-4; d_gene: NA; CDR3nt: TGTGCCTCCATGACTGACCCCCGGGAAAAACTGTTTTTT; CDR3aa: CASMTDPREKLFF
abundance: NA; v_gene: TRBV10-3; j_gene: TRBJ2-3; d_gene: TRBD1; CDR3nt: TGTGCCATCAGACCGGGACAGGGGACAGATACGCAGTATTTT; CDR3aa: CAIRPGQGTDTQYF
abundance: NA; v_gene: TRBV28; j_gene: TRBJ2-7; d_gene: TRBD2; CDR3nt: TGTGCCAGCAGTTACCCGCTCCCACATATGGTAGCGGGGGGGCGGGGCTCCTACGAGCAGTACTTC; CDR3aa: CASSYPLPHMVAGGRGSYEQYF
abundance: NA; v_gene: TRBV9; j_gene: TRBJ1-6; d_gene: NA; CDR3nt: TGTGCCAGCAGCGTAGAGGACACCGAGCCTTATAATTCACCCCTCCACTTT; CDR3aa: CASSVEDTEPYNSPLHF
abundance: NA; v_gene: TRBV7-2; j_gene: TRBJ2-7; d_gene: TRBD2; CDR3nt: TGTGCCAGCAGCTGGGGGGGACTAGTCTACGAGCAGTACTTC; CDR3aa: CASSWGGLVYEQYF
abundance: NA; v_gene: TRBV5-1; j_gene: TRBJ2-2; d_gene: TRBD2; CDR3nt: TGCGCCAGCAGCCCTTATGGCGGGGGGGTCGATAACACCGGGGAGCTGTTTTTT; CDR3aa: CASSPYGGGVDNTGELFF
abundance: NA; v_gene: TRBV7-9; j_gene: TRBJ1-4; d_gene: TRBD1; CDR3nt: TGTGCCAGCAGACGGGACAGCGAAAAACTGTTTTTT; CDR3aa: CASRRDSEKLFF
abundance: NA; v_gene: TRBV6-5; j_gene: TRBJ2-7; d_gene: TRBD1; CDR3nt: TGTGCCAGCAGTTACGCTGGGACAGGGGACCGGGAGCAGTACTTC; CDR3aa: CASSYAGTGDREQYF
abundance: NA; v_gene: TRBV7-3; j_gene: TRBJ2-2; d_gene: NA; CDR3nt: TGTGCCAGCAGCCTCGGGGGAGGCGGGGAGCTGTTTTTT; CDR3aa: CASSLGGGGELFF
abundance: NA; v_gene: TRBV19; j_gene: TRBJ1-4; d_gene: NA; CDR3nt: TGTGCCAGTAGTAGAAGGGAGGCAACTAATGAAAAACTGTTTTTT; CDR3aa: CASSRREATNEKLFF
abundance: NA; v_gene: TRBV18; j_gene: TRBJ1-1; d_gene: NA; CDR3nt: TGTGCCAGCTCACCCCTAGTGCTTACTGAAGCTTTCTTT; CDR3aa: CASSPLVLTEAFF
abundance: NA; v_gene: TRBV7-3; j_gene: TRBJ2-1; d_gene: TRBD2; CDR3nt: TGTGCCAGCAGCTCACTAGCGACCCCGCCGCGGAATGAGCAGTTCTTC; CDR3aa: CASSSLATPPRNEQFF
abundance: NA; v_gene: TRBV12-5; j_gene: TRBJ2-1; d_gene: TRBD2; CDR3nt: TGTGCTAGTGGTTTGGGGACTAGCGGGGGAAATGAGCAGTTCTTC; CDR3aa: CASGLGTSGGNEQFF
abundance: NA; v_gene: TRBV7-8; j_gene: TRBJ2-2; d_gene: TRBD1; CDR3nt: TGTGCCAGCAGCCCATGGACAGGCGGCGGGGAGCTGTTTTTT; CDR3aa: CASSPWTGGGELFF
abundance: NA; v_gene: TRBV7-8; j_gene: TRBJ1-1; d_gene: TRBD1; CDR3nt: TGTGCCAGCAGCCCCTCCCGGACAGGGAGGAACACTGAAGCTTTCTTT; CDR3aa: CASSPSRTGRNTEAFF
abundance: once; v_gene: TRBV10-3; j_gene: TRBJ2-7; d_gene: TRBD2; CDR3nt: TGTGCCATCAGTGAGCCATTGGGGGGGGACTCCTACGAGCAGTACTTC; CDR3aa: CAISEPLGGDSYEQYF
abundance: NA; v_gene: TRBV20-1; j_gene: TRBJ1-2; d_gene: NA; CDR3nt: TGCAGTGCTAGTGACCAGGGGATTGGCTACACCTTC; CDR3aa: CSASDQGIGYTF
abundance: NA; v_gene: TRBV19; j_gene: TRBJ1-2; d_gene: NA; CDR3nt: TGTGCCAGTAGTCCCCCCCGGACAGACCCAACTTTCTATGGCTACACCTTC; CDR3aa: CASSPPRTDPTFYGYTF
abundance: NA; v_gene: TRBV30; j_gene: TRBJ1-6; d_gene: NA; CDR3nt: TGTGCCTGGAGCTTAAATTCACCCCTCCACTTT; CDR3aa: CAWSLNSPLHF
abundance: few; v_gene: TRBV5-1; j_gene: TRBJ1-2; d_gene: TRBD1; CDR3nt: TGCGCCAGCAGCTCAGAGACAGGGGGCTATGGCTACACCTTC; CDR3aa: CASSSETGGYGYTF
abundance: once; v_gene: TRBV7-8; j_gene: TRBJ1-1; d_gene: TRBD1; CDR3nt: TGTGCCAGCAGCTTAGTTTGGGGGACAGGATCCACTGAAGCTTTCTTT; CDR3aa: CASSLVWGTGSTEAFF
abundance: NA; v_gene: TRBV14; j_gene: TRBJ1-2; d_gene: TRBD1; CDR3nt: TGTGCCAGCAGCCGTACCGGGACAGGGCGGGGTGACTACACCTTC; CDR3aa: CASSRTGTGRGDYTF
abundance: NA; v_gene: TRBV14; j_gene: TRBJ1-1; d_gene: NA; CDR3nt: TGTGCCAGCAGCCCCGGTGGTACCCCTCGGGTGAACACTGAAGCTTTCTTT; CDR3aa: CASSPGGTPRVNTEAFF
abundance: NA; v_gene: TRBV19; j_gene: TRBJ1-3; d_gene: NA; CDR3nt: TGTGCCAGTATCCCCCCGGGGAACTCTGGAAACACCATATATTTT; CDR3aa: CASIPPGNSGNTIYF
abundance: NA; v_gene: TRBV9; j_gene: TRBJ2-3; d_gene: NA; CDR3nt: TGTGCCAGCAGCGTAGCTAACAGGGCCACAGATACGCAGTATTTT; CDR3aa: CASSVANRATDTQYF
abundance: NA; v_gene: TRBV7-9; j_gene: TRBJ1-2; d_gene: NA; CDR3nt: TGTGCCAGCAGCTTAGGTTGGGGGCGCAGTAATGGCTACACCTTC; CDR3aa: CASSLGWGRSNGYTF
abundance: NA; v_gene: TRBV18; j_gene: TRBJ1-6; d_gene: NA; CDR3nt: TGTGCCAGCTCACCGAGACAGCAAGCTAATTCACCCCTCCACTTT; CDR3aa: CASSPRQQANSPLHF
abundance: NA; v_gene: TRBV9; j_gene: TRBJ1-1; d_gene: NA; CDR3nt: TGTGCCAGCAGCGTAGCAGCAGGGGCGCGAGAAGCTTTCTTT; CDR3aa: CASSVAAGAREAFF
abundance: once; v_gene: TRBV18; j_gene: TRBJ2-7; d_gene: NA; CDR3nt: TGTGCCAGCTCCCCCGGGTGGGGCAAGGGAACCTACGAGCAGTACTTC; CDR3aa: CASSPGWGKGTYEQYF
abundance: NA; v_gene: TRBV13; j_gene: TRBJ2-1; d_gene: NA; CDR3nt: TGTGCCAGCAGCTTAGCGGTTGAGCAGTTCTTC; CDR3aa: CASSLAVEQFF
abundance: NA; v_gene: TRBV5-6; j_gene: TRBJ1-5; d_gene: TRBD1; CDR3nt: TGTGCCAGCAGCTTCACAGGGGGCGATCAGCCCCAGCATTTT; CDR3aa: CASSFTGGDQPQHF
abundance: NA; v_gene: TRBV7-9; j_gene: TRBJ2-5; d_gene: TRBD2; CDR3nt: TGTGCCAGCAGCTTCTCCGCAGCGGGGGCCCAAGAGACCCAGTACTTC; CDR3aa: CASSFSAAGAQETQYF
abundance: NA; v_gene: TRBV7-2; j_gene: TRBJ2-7; d_gene: TRBD1; CDR3nt: TGTGCCAGCAGCTGGGACAGGGGCTACGAGCAGTACTTC; CDR3aa: CASSWDRGYEQYF
abundance: once; v_gene: TRBV24-1; j_gene: TRBJ2-1; d_gene: NA; CDR3nt: TGTGCCACCAGTGATTCGGGCCGGGAGGAGCAGTTCTTC; CDR3aa: CATSDSGREEQFF
abundance: NA; v_gene: TRBV5-1; j_gene: TRBJ2-5; d_gene: NA; CDR3nt: TGCGCCAGCAGCAGGGAGATGGCGACCCAGTACTTC; CDR3aa: CASSREMATQYF
abundance: NA; v_gene: TRBV2; j_gene: TRBJ1-3; d_gene: TRBD1; CDR3nt: TGTGCCAGCAGGAGCGGACAGGACTCTGGAAACACCATATATTTT; CDR3aa: CASRSGQDSGNTIYF
abundance: NA; v_gene: TRBV7-3; j_gene: TRBJ1-2; d_gene: NA; CDR3nt: TGTGCCAGCAGCTGGGGACATACGGCACAAGGCTACACCTTC; CDR3aa: CASSWGHTAQGYTF
abundance: once; v_gene: TRBV18; j_gene: TRBJ1-3; d_gene: TRBD1; CDR3nt: TGTGCCAGCTCACCTGGCAGGGGGCGTTGGAACACCATATATTTT; CDR3aa: CASSPGRGRWNTIYF
abundance: once; v_gene: TRBV5-6; j_gene: TRBJ2-7; d_gene: NA; CDR3nt: TGTGCCAGCAGCCTCGGACAGTATACGACCTACGAGCAGTACTTC; CDR3aa: CASSLGQYTTYEQYF
abundance: NA; v_gene: TRBV11-2; j_gene: TRBJ2-3; d_gene: NA; CDR3nt: TGTGCCAGCAGCATACAGAGTAATACGCAGTATTTT; CDR3aa: CASSIQSNTQYF
abundance: NA; v_gene: TRBV21-1; j_gene: TRBJ2-6; d_gene: NA; CDR3nt: TGTGCCAGCAGCAACAAAGAGACAGGTGGTGGGGCCAACGTCCTGACTTTC; CDR3aa: CASSNKETGGGANVLTF
abundance: NA; v_gene: TRBV20-1; j_gene: TRBJ1-2; d_gene: NA; CDR3nt: TGCAGTGCTAGAGTAAGAGCTGGCTACACCTTC; CDR3aa: CSARVRAGYTF
abundance: NA; v_gene: TRBV6-4; j_gene: TRBJ1-6; d_gene: TRBD1; CDR3nt: TGTGCCAGCAGTCTTGGACAGGCGGGTTCACCCCTCCACTTT; CDR3aa: CASSLGQAGSPLHF
abundance: NA; v_gene: TRBV9; j_gene: TRBJ2-5; d_gene: TRBD2; CDR3nt: TGTGCCAGCAGCGTAGCAGCGGGGGGAATACAAGAGACCCAGTACTTC; CDR3aa: CASSVAAGGIQETQYF
abundance: NA; v_gene: TRBV19; j_gene: TRBJ1-2; d_gene: TRBD1; CDR3nt: TGTGCCAGTAGGCTAAGCCCGGGACAGCAGATTTATGGCTACACCTTC; CDR3aa: CASRLSPGQQIYGYTF
abundance: NA; v_gene: TRBV27; j_gene: TRBJ2-7; d_gene: NA; CDR3nt: TGTGCCAGCAGTTTCTACAGCGGAAGCTCCTACGAGCAGTACTTC; CDR3aa: CASSFYSGSSYEQYF
abundance: once; v_gene: TRBV7-3; j_gene: TRBJ2-3; d_gene: TRBD1; CDR3nt: TGTGCCAGCAGCTTAGACAGGGGAAGCACAGATACGCAGTATTTT; CDR3aa: CASSLDRGSTDTQYF
abundance: few; v_gene: TRBV5-1; j_gene: TRBJ2-1; d_gene: NA; CDR3nt: TGCGCCAGCAGCTTGTATTCTAGCCTCTATGGCGATGAGCAGTTCTTC; CDR3aa: CASSLYSSLYGDEQFF
abundance: NA; v_gene: TRBV19; j_gene: TRBJ1-2; d_gene: NA; CDR3nt: TGTGCCAGTAGTACCGGCTCAGGGTCGAACTATGGCTACACCTTC; CDR3aa: CASSTGSGSNYGYTF
abundance: NA; v_gene: TRBV11-2; j_gene: TRBJ2-7; d_gene: NA; CDR3nt: TGTGCCAGCAGTTTCAATCCCCGGGACTACGAGCAGTACTTC; CDR3aa: CASSFNPRDYEQYF
abundance: once; v_gene: TRBV28; j_gene: TRBJ2-5; d_gene: TRBD2; CDR3nt: TGTGCCAGCAGTTTGCTGGCTAGCGGGGGGCGAGAGACCCAGTACTTC; CDR3aa: CASSLLASGGRETQYF
abundance: NA; v_gene: TRBV4-2; j_gene: TRBJ1-4; d_gene: NA; CDR3nt: TGTGCCAGCAGCCGGAGTATAGACGCGAATGAAAAACTGTTTTTT; CDR3aa: CASSRSIDANEKLFF
abundance: NA; v_gene: TRBV5-5; j_gene: TRBJ2-7; d_gene: TRBD1; CDR3nt: TGTGCCAGCAGCTACCAACAGGGGCTCGAGCAGTACTTC; CDR3aa: CASSYQQGLEQYF
abundance: NA; v_gene: TRBV9; j_gene: TRBJ1-1; d_gene: NA; CDR3nt: TGTGCCAGCAGCGGTGGTACGGACACTGAAGCTTTCTTT; CDR3aa: CASSGGTDTEAFF
abundance: NA; v_gene: TRBV11-3; j_gene: TRBJ1-1; d_gene: NA; CDR3nt: TGTGCCACTTCGCGAGGGCAGTCCAACACTGAAGCTTTCTTT; CDR3aa: CATSRGQSNTEAFF
abundance: NA; v_gene: TRBV4-1; j_gene: TRBJ1-1; d_gene: NA; CDR3nt: TGCGCCAGCAGCCAAGTGGGGAGTAGAGCTGAAGCTTTCTTT; CDR3aa: CASSQVGSRAEAFF
abundance: NA; v_gene: TRBV2; j_gene: TRBJ2-6; d_gene: TRBD1; CDR3nt: TGTGCCAGCAGTCGACAGGGGATAGGCTCTGGGGCCAACGTCCTGACTTTC; CDR3aa: CASSRQGIGSGANVLTF